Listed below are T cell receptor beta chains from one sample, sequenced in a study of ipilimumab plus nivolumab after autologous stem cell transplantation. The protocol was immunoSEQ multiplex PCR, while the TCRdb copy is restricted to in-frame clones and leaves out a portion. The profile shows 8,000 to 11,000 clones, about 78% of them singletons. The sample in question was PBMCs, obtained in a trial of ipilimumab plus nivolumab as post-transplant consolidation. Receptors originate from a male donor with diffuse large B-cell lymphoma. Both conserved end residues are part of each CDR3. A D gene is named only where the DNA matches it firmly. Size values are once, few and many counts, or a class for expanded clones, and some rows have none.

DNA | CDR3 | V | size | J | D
TGTGCCAGCAGCGTGGTCCCGGGGACGGGCGAAAAACTGTTTTTT | CASSVVPGTGEKLFF | TRBV9 | - | TRBJ1-4 | -
TGTGCCAGCGGGGCCCAGGGGGTGAAAACCGGGGAGCTGTTTTTT | CASGAQGVKTGELFF | TRBV2 | - | TRBJ2-2 | TRBD1
TGTGCCAGCAGTTTATTCTCCCAGGGGCCAACGGTGGGTTCACCCCTCCACTTT | CASSLFSQGPTVGSPLHF | TRBV27 | - | TRBJ1-6 | -
TGTGCCAGCAGAGACAGGGCCTACAATGAGCAGTTCTTC | CASRDRAYNEQFF | TRBV13 | once | TRBJ2-1 | TRBD1
TGTGCCAGCAGCTTAACCGGTCGAGGGGGGACCCGGGGAAACTACGAGCAGTACTTC | CASSLTGRGGTRGNYEQYF | TRBV7-9 | - | TRBJ2-7 | -
TGTGCCAGCAGCTTGGGCCGGACAGGGGGGGAGACCCAGTACTTC | CASSLGRTGGETQYF | TRBV5-4 | - | TRBJ2-5 | TRBD1
TGTGCCAGCAGCTTAGCAGGGACTTCTGGAAACACCATATATTTT | CASSLAGTSGNTIYF | TRBV7-2 | once | TRBJ1-3 | -
TGTGCCAGCAGTTTAGAGACAACCTATGGCTACACCTTC | CASSLETTYGYTF | TRBV28 | - | TRBJ1-2 | -
TGCGCCAGCAGCCAAGATGAGGGTCCCTCCAATTATGGGAACACTGAAGCTTTCTTT | CASSQDEGPSNYGNTEAFF | TRBV4-3 | - | TRBJ1-1 | -
TGTGCCAGCACCCTTAGTGCCAGCGGGGGGCCTCCATGGCAGTTCTTC | CASTLSASGGPPWQFF | TRBV7-2 | - | TRBJ2-1 | TRBD2
TGCAGCGCCAAGGGGGGGTCCAAAAACATTCAGTACTTC | CSAKGGSKNIQYF | TRBV29-1 | few | TRBJ2-4 | -
TGTGCCAGCAGCATCGGACAGGGAAGTCAGCCCCAGCATTTT | CASSIGQGSQPQHF | TRBV5-6 | - | TRBJ1-5 | TRBD1
TGTGCCAGCAGCGTACGGGGGGGGCGCTATGGCTACACCTTC | CASSVRGGRYGYTF | TRBV9 | medium-sized | TRBJ1-2 | -
TGCGCCAGCAGCCCCGGGACTAGCGGGGGGTTTAGCACAGATACGCAGTATTTT | CASSPGTSGGFSTDTQYF | TRBV5-1 | - | TRBJ2-3 | TRBD2
TGTGCCACCAAGGGAGACTTTAACACTGAAGCTTTCTTT | CATKGDFNTEAFF | TRBV2 | - | TRBJ1-1 | -
TGTGCCAGCAGCTTAGCGAGTGGCCTACCAGGGAATACGCAGTATTTT | CASSLASGLPGNTQYF | TRBV13 | - | TRBJ2-3 | -
TGTGCCAGCAGTTCGTCGACAGCCTATGGCTACACCTTC | CASSSSTAYGYTF | TRBV28 | once | TRBJ1-2 | -
TGTGCCAGCAGCCAAAATGAAAAACTGTTTTTT | CASSQNEKLFF | TRBV7-9 | - | TRBJ1-4 | -
TGTGCCAGCAGCTCAGGGGGGTTTTACGAGCAGTACTTC | CASSSGGFYEQYF | TRBV11-1 | - | TRBJ2-7 | -
TGTGCCAGCAGCTTATCCCAGACAGGGGGAACTGAAGCTTTCTTT | CASSLSQTGGTEAFF | TRBV11-1 | - | TRBJ1-1 | TRBD1
TGTGCCTGGAGTTTCTCCCCGAAGGGGGCCCCTGGAAACACCATATATTTT | CAWSFSPKGAPGNTIYF | TRBV30 | - | TRBJ1-3 | TRBD1
TGTGCCTGGGGGGTCAAGGATACGCAGTATTTT | CAWGVKDTQYF | TRBV30 | - | TRBJ2-3 | -
TGTGCCAGCAGCTTATCGGGACAGACACCTTATGGCTACACCTTC | CASSLSGQTPYGYTF | TRBV7-9 | - | TRBJ1-2 | TRBD1
TGTGCCAGCAGGCTCACGGGTGCTTATGGCTACACCTTC | CASRLTGAYGYTF | TRBV28 | - | TRBJ1-2 | -
TGCGCCAGCAGCCAAGATCTGGTGAACACTGAAGCTTTCTTT | CASSQDLVNTEAFF | TRBV4-3 | - | TRBJ1-1 | -
TGTGCCAGCTCACCGGCCACAGGGGACGATACGCAGTATTTT | CASSPATGDDTQYF | TRBV18 | - | TRBJ2-3 | TRBD1
TGCAGCGTTGAAGGAGGGGACAGCGTCTACGAGCAGTACTTC | CSVEGGDSVYEQYF | TRBV29-1 | large | TRBJ2-7 | TRBD1
TGTGCCAGCATAGGGACTAACAATGAGCAGTTCTTC | CASIGTNNEQFF | TRBV6-5 | - | TRBJ2-1 | TRBD2
TGTGCCAGCAGCGTAGTAGGGACCAACCCAGAGCAGTTCTTC | CASSVVGTNPEQFF | TRBV9 | - | TRBJ2-1 | -
TGTGCCAGCAGCCTAAGTGAGCGCCGCGAGCAGTACTTC | CASSLSERREQYF | TRBV11-1 | once | TRBJ2-7 | -
TGTGCCAGCAGCCTCGGGACAGGGCGGCGCGAGCAGTACTTC | CASSLGTGRREQYF | TRBV6-5 | - | TRBJ2-7 | TRBD1
TGTGCCAGCAGCGCCTATAACTCTGGGGCCAACGTCCTGACTTTC | CASSAYNSGANVLTF | TRBV7-3 | - | TRBJ2-6 | -
TGTGCCAGCAGTGACCTTCGCGGGGGGGCAAATACGCAGTATTTT | CASSDLRGGANTQYF | TRBV25-1 | - | TRBJ2-3 | TRBD2
TGTGCCAGCAGTACGGGACAGGCAAACACTGAAGCTTTCTTT | CASSTGQANTEAFF | TRBV6-1 | - | TRBJ1-1 | TRBD1
TGTGCCAGCAGCCCCGAACAGGGTATGAATGAGCAGTTCTTC | CASSPEQGMNEQFF | TRBV11-3 | - | TRBJ2-1 | -
TGCAGCGTCGGGAGGGACTTGAACACTGAAGCTTTCTTT | CSVGRDLNTEAFF | TRBV29-1 | - | TRBJ1-1 | -
TGTGCCAGCAGCTTGGGGCGATTGACATCTCTCCACTTT | CASSLGRLTSLHF | TRBV5-4 | - | TRBJ1-6 | -
TGTGCCAGCAGCTTAGAAGGGACAGGGTTTTCACCCCTCCACTTT | CASSLEGTGFSPLHF | TRBV11-2 | medium-sized | TRBJ1-6 | TRBD1
TGTGCCACCCTGGGAACCGGGGGGGAGACCCAGTACTTC | CATLGTGGETQYF | TRBV28 | - | TRBJ2-5 | TRBD2
TGCGCCAGCAGCTTGGGACAGCCCGGGCGAGGTACTGAAGCTTTCTTT | CASSLGQPGRGTEAFF | TRBV5-1 | - | TRBJ1-1 | -
TGTGCCAGCAGTTTAGAATCCGGGACCGAGAGGCAGTACTTC | CASSLESGTERQYF | TRBV28 | - | TRBJ2-7 | -
TGCAGTGCTAGGTGGAACACTGAAGCTTTCTTT | CSARWNTEAFF | TRBV20-1 | once | TRBJ1-1 | -
TGCAGCGTTAGGGGGGTCCTCACAGCATACAGCTCCTACGAGCAGTACTTC | CSVRGVLTAYSSYEQYF | TRBV29-1 | few | TRBJ2-7 | -
TGTGCCAGCAGCCCCGGACAGGGAACCTACGAGCAGTACTTC | CASSPGQGTYEQYF | TRBV7-6 | - | TRBJ2-7 | TRBD1
TGCGCCAGCAGCCGGAGCGGGGGGGCCGGATATGAGACCCAGTACTTC | CASSRSGGAGYETQYF | TRBV5-1 | - | TRBJ2-5 | TRBD2
TGTGCCAGCAGCGGACAGCCGAACACTGAAGCTTTCTTT | CASSGQPNTEAFF | TRBV7-2 | - | TRBJ1-1 | -
TGTGCCAGCTCAGGGGCCCAGGCCTACGAGCAGTACTTC | CASSGAQAYEQYF | TRBV18 | - | TRBJ2-7 | -
TGTGCCAGTAGCAGGGGGACAGGGAAATTTTGGGGCTACACCTTC | CASSRGTGKFWGYTF | TRBV19 | - | TRBJ1-2 | TRBD1
TGTGCCAGCAGTGATGTGGGAGTCGGTGAAAAACTGTTTTTT | CASSDVGVGEKLFF | TRBV2 | - | TRBJ1-4 | -
TGTGCCAGCAGCCTAGGGACAGGGGGATTTGGCTACACCTTC | CASSLGTGGFGYTF | TRBV13 | - | TRBJ1-2 | TRBD1